A single T cell receptor (beta chain) is shown here with its context. This clonotype appeared once. The antigen it recognizes is unknown. No base qualities exist here, and no much larger clone lies one base off it. A single read makes a weak case. High-throughput TCR beta sequencing profiled peripheral blood CD8+ and CD4+ T cells from healthy donors, Susac syndrome patients and multiple sclerosis patients. Healthy donors were included as age- and sex-matched controls. Bulk CD8+ and CD4+ T cells were purified by magnetic negative isolation, whereas CD8+ TEMRA cells were enriched by FACS. Blood was collected in EDTA tubes and processed within 24 hours, with PBMCs isolated through density gradient centrifugation. PBMCs intended for TCR sequencing were cryopreserved in liquid nitrogen and thawed later in a water bath at 37 degrees C. The sorted or isolated CD4+, CD8+ and CD8+ TEMRA cells reached a purity of at least 90%.

The data derive from a study of CD8 T cells in Susac syndrome (dated by TCRdb to about 2019). With respect to the entire study: Whether CD8+ T cell activation and differentiation in Susac syndrome was antigen driven was tested using repertoire sequencing. Overall study results and their limits: The number of individuals in the TCR sequencing and HLA analysis was recognized as being relatively small.

V is clipped by 7 bases and J by 0 bases, and the sequence between their germline boundaries is 13 bases long. Via the germline V gene, CDR1 is MNHEY and CDR2 SVGAGI. Counted from cysteine to phenylalanine, this CDR3 has 15 amino acids. The sequence is cut down to CDR3 DNA, 45 bases in frame from base 1. RNA was extracted using the RNeasy kit, and roughly 0.45 to 1 microgram was reverse transcribed with random hexamers. The immunoSEQ multiplex PCR assay, which covers 54 Vbeta and 13 Jbeta segments, was used to amplify TCR beta CDR3 regions. PCR amplification bias was corrected using a synthetic template baseline for primer optimization and computational correction. The study's processing was this. Only productive sequences were kept, with reads annotated to V, D and J genes according to IMGT and analyzed in immunoSEQ Analyzer. Clonality was computed as one minus Shannon entropy normalized by log2 of the number of productive unique sequences. For each patient and control, public and private clones were evaluated among the 100 most prevalent clones. Susac-specific clones were defined as absent from healthy and MS cohorts, 1052 published viral clones and other ImmuneACCESS disease sequences. TCRdb reprocessed the public reads (quality trimming at Q25 with fastp, clone calling with MiXCR) and kept in-frame beta chains. Entries are consolidated by CDR3 protein sequence, retaining the most common genes and DNA. TCRdb, rather than the study authors, made the V and J calls. In all, the sample holds roughly 150,000 distinct CDR3 sequences, and roughly 95% of those were seen once. Of the sample, more than 0.13% is held by the ten largest clones.

Here the chain combines TRBV6-5 and TRBJ1-3; the D gene is unclear. The sequencing input was CD4+ T cells from PBMCs. The source is a human donor in good health. The base sequence is TGTGCCAGCACTTCATGGCGCAGCTCTGGAAACACCATATATTTT. It translates as CASTSWRSSGNTIYF.